This record covers a single T cell receptor (beta chain). The CDR3 covers 15 residues. Germline values: CDR1 PRHDT, CDR2 FYEKMQ (reference sequence). V dropped 1 base and J dropped 5 bases, with 15 bases sitting between them. The sample belongs to a study of blood T cell repertoires in COVID-19. The overall study: Sites in the United States, Italy and Spain provided acute and convalescent COVID-19 samples. Sources were T cells, B-cell-depleted T cells, or PBMCs; the material itself was cDNA or gDNA.

As originally analysed: Scientists estimated how many nucleated cells there were by amplifying reference gene primers. Generated by immunoSEQ multiplex PCR, the TCRdb table keeps only in-frame clones and is missing some. The DNA gave D and trimming, while V, J and clone size come from that table. The data hold roughly 18,000 clones, with 89% observed a single time. The gene calls are TRBV13 and TRBJ2-7, with D perhaps matching TRBD1 (5 bases). Sequenced sample: peripheral blood. The clonotype was recovered from a man in his sixties with active COVID-19. Here the CDR3 reads CASSLEGTGINEQYF. The CDR3 bases are TGTGCCAGCAGCTTAGAGGGTACAGGAATCAACGAGCAGTACTTC.